The clone carrying this T cell receptor beta chain has a single count. Its antigen is as yet unknown. PCR employed 60 Vbeta and 13 Jbeta primers. Assay: immunoSEQ multiplex PCR; the TCRdb copy retains only in-frame clones and omits some. The data hold 180,000 or so clones, with 70% to 90% observed a single time. The donors, nominally healthy at sampling, likely had unrecorded immune exposures. The data were taken from a study of cytomegalovirus exposure and HLA in healthy donors. Study conclusions and caveats: Association of roughly 18,000 TCR beta sequences with HLA alleles was found at 0.05 false discovery rate in a later analysis. Most TCR sequences were rare, but some public TCRs occurred in many donors. Presence/absence analyses supposed approximately even sequencing depth among donors.

Germline V gene lookup returns CDR1 SNHLY and CDR2 FYNNEI. V gave up 4 bases and J gave up 7 bases; unmatched junction bases: 3. CDR3 length: 13 residues. The chain links TRBV2 to TRBJ1-4, with 7 bases matching TRBD1. The origin of this receptor is a man aged 18 to 35 in good health and CMV-seropositive. Sequences were obtained from PBMCs. The CDR3 bases are TGTGCCAGCAGTGTAGGGGGCGGTGAAAAACTGTTTTTT. It codes for CASSVGGGEKLFF. Combining the CDR3 with reference TRBV2 and TRBJ1-4 gives the whole variable domain EPEVTQTPSHQVTQMGQEVILRCVPISNHLYFYWYRQILGQKVEFLVSFYNNEISEKSEIFDDQFSVERPDGSNFTLKIRSTKLEDSAMYFCASSVGGGEKLFFGSGTQLSVL.